This passage covers 18 T cell receptor beta chains from one sample sequenced in a study of blood T cell repertoires in COVID-19. Method: immunoSEQ multiplex PCR; TCRdb's copy keeps in-frame clones and lacks some. The sample carries approximately 140,000 clones, roughly 80% recorded once. The specimen was peripheral blood. All receptors come from a human donor with acute or convalescent COVID-19. The donor label of this sample is uncertain.

The J gene is TRBJ2-7, the V gene TRBV24-1; 13 nucleotides match TRBD2. Trimming cost V 3 bases and J 2 bases; bases outside gene matches: 3. The CDR3 is 16 amino acids. CDR1 is KGHDR and CDR2 is SFDVKD in the germline V gene. CDR3 DNA sequence: TGTGCCACCAGTGATGGGACTAGCGGGACCCCCTACGAGCAGTACTTC. It encodes CATSDGTSGTPYEQYF.

This clone appeared once. V and J are TRBV30 and TRBJ1-5; D perhaps matches TRBD1 (5 bases). V was cut by 0 bases and J by 2 bases, with 8 bases left in between. CDR3 length equals 14 residues. Germline assignment: CDR1 GTSNPN and CDR2 SVGIG (reference sequence). CDR3 coding DNA: TGTGCCTGGAGTGTCAGGGCCCGCAATCAGCCCCAGCATTTT. Amino acids: CAWSVRARNQPQHF. The complete variable domain, with remaining parts taken from reference TRBV30 and TRBJ1-5, reads SQTIHQWPATLVQPVGSPLSLECTVEGTSNPNLYWYRQAAGRGLQLLFYSVGIGQISSEVPQNLSASRPQDRQFILSSKKLLLSDSGFYLCAWSVRARNQPQHFGDGTRLSIL.

A remark on this clone: This same CDR3 is encoded by further DNA sequences in the sample. The rearrangement links TRBV5-1 to TRBJ1-1; D remains ambiguous. The CDR3 has 13 amino acids. Germline V CDR1 and CDR2: SGHRS, YFSETQ. V was trimmed by 0 bases and J by 4 bases, leaving 7 bases between them. The CDR3 reads CASSLGGGTEAFF. CDR3 nucleotides: TGCGCCAGCAGCTTGGGAGGAGGCACTGAAGCTTTCTTT.

In the case of this clone: Within the sample, other DNA sequences also encode this same CDR3. The V gene is TRBV5-1, the J gene TRBJ1-2; maybe TRBD1 (5 bases). Germline loops: CDR1 SGHRS, CDR2 YFSETQ. This CDR3 is 13 amino acids long. V lost 5 bases and J 0 bases, leaving 8 bases between the germline ends. As DNA, the CDR3 is TGCGCCAGCAGTCGGGGGTCTAACTATGGCTACACCTTC. Translation: CASSRGSNYGYTF. The full variable domain, its missing parts supplied by reference TRBV5-1 and TRBJ1-2, is KAGVTQTPRYLIKTRGQQVTLSCSPISGHRSVSWYQQTPGQGLQFLFEYFSETQRNKGNFPGRFSGRQFSNSRSEMNVSTLELGDSALYLCASSRGSNYGYTFGSGTRLTVV.

The V call is TRBV5-4, the J call TRBJ1-4; D unclear. Trimming shortened V by 0 bases and J by 5 bases, and 14 bases separated the two germline ends. The CDR3 covers 16 residues. Germline CDR1 reads SGHNT; CDR2 reads YYREEE (reference sequence). This CDR3 reads CASSLGMISGNEKLFF. The CDR3 region has the DNA TGTGCCAGCAGCTTGGGGATGATCTCGGGGAATGAAAAACTGTTTTTT.

This rearrangement joins TRBV24-1 to TRBJ2-2, with 10 bases lining up with TRBD2. Germline CDR1 is KGHDR and CDR2 is SFDVKD. Trimming at V came to 8 bases and at J to 4 bases, leaving 3 bases not matched to a gene. This CDR3 contains 14 residues. The CDR3: CATKRGGSTGELFF. The CDR3 DNA follows: TGTGCCACCAAGCGGGGGGGGAGCACCGGGGAGCTGTTTTTT.

This clone is a singleton in its sample. This chain links TRBV19 with TRBJ1-2; D gene ambiguous. This CDR3 is 16 amino acids long. The V and J ends lost 0 bases and 2 bases respectively, with 13 bases between them. Germline V gene sequence: CDR1 LNHDA, CDR2 SQIVND (reference sequence). The CDR3 sequence: CASSIDTNRANYGYTF. As DNA, the CDR3 is TGTGCCAGTAGTATAGATACGAACAGAGCCAACTATGGCTACACCTTC.

The chain links TRBV29-1 to TRBJ2-3; TRBD2 matches at 14 bases. This CDR3 is 16 amino acids long. Germline CDR1 is SQVTM and CDR2 is ANQGSEA. V lost 5 bases to trimming and J lost 3 bases; unmatched junction nucleotides: 7. The CDR3 DNA reads TGCAGCGTTTTGGGACTAGCGGGGGAAAGGACAGATACGCAGTATTTT. The encoded protein is CSVLGLAGERTDTQYF.

V is TRBV6-6 and J is TRBJ1-4; 9 nucleotides align to TRBD1. Per germline, CDR1 MNHNY and CDR2 SVGAGI (reference sequence). This CDR3 contains 14 residues. V lost 7 bases to trimming and J lost 7 bases; unmatched junction nucleotides: 7. The CDR3 DNA is TGTGCCAGCACCCAGACAGGGGGGAGTGAAAAACTGTTTTTT. This gives the protein CASTQTGGSEKLFF.

This clone was counted a few times. The chain combines TRBV4-2 with TRBJ2-1, with 10 bases matching TRBD1. Trimming took 1 base from V and 10 from J; bases not matched to a gene: 7. The CDR3 consists of 15 residues. The V gene's germline CDR1 is LGHNA and CDR2 YNFKEQ. CDR3 protein: CASSQGQGASREQFF. The CDR3 bases are TGTGCCAGCAGCCAAGGACAGGGGGCATCCAGGGAGCAGTTCTTC.

The V call is TRBV4-1, the J call TRBJ2-1, with D possibly TRBD1 on 6 matching bases. Trimming removed 2 bases from V and 2 bases from J, with 19 bases in between. The germline CDR1 and CDR2 sequences are MGHRA and YSYEKL. CDR3 length equals 18 residues. The CDR3 DNA sequence: TGCGCCAGCAGCCAATCGCTCCGGACAGAGCTGGCCTACAATGAGCAGTTCTTC. Protein: CASSQSLRTELAYNEQFF.

The rearrangement joins TRBV6-5 to TRBJ1-5, with TRBD1 matching over 7 bases. The CDR3 is 14 residues long. Germline assignment: CDR1 MNHEY and CDR2 SVGAGI. With V trimmed by 4 bases and J by 2 bases, 2 bases remained unmatched. CDR3 sequence: CASSSTGGNQPQHF. DNA of the CDR3: TGTGCCAGCAGTTCCACAGGGGGCAATCAGCCCCAGCATTTT.

This clone has a handful of counts. The J gene is TRBJ2-1, the V gene TRBV30; 9 bases fit TRBD1. CDR1 GTSNPN and CDR2 SVGIG come from the germline V gene (reference sequence). V trimming: 3 bases; J trimming: 11 bases; junction bases outside the gene matches: 8. The CDR3 has 13 residues. CDR3 residues: CAWSQGQGKKQFF. Here the CDR3 DNA reads TGTGCCTGGAGCCAGGGACAGGGAAAAAAGCAGTTCTTC.

The chain recombines TRBV5-5 with TRBJ1-2; a possible D gene is TRBD1 (6 bases). The CDR3 contains 13 residues. Trimming shortened V by 2 bases and J by 8 bases, and 13 bases separated the two germline ends. Germline assignment: CDR1 SGHKS and CDR2 YYEKEE (reference sequence). The CDR3 DNA reads as TGTGCCAGCAGCTTCGGACAGCAGGGAGGCTACACCTTC. Its protein product is CASSFGQQGGYTF.

This chain connects TRBV10-3 to TRBJ1-1; the D is unclear. The CDR3 is made up of 15 amino acids. V shed 3 bases and J shed 0 bases, with 11 bases lying between them. Germline CDR1 reads ENHRY; CDR2 reads SYGVKD. The CDR3 coding sequence is TGTGCCATCAGTGATAATCTCCGCGTGAACACTGAAGCTTTCTTT. It translates to CAISDNLRVNTEAFF.

This sequence joins TRBV10-3 and TRBJ1-6; a possible D gene is TRBD1 (6 bases). Trimming left V 6 bases short and J 6 bases short, with 9 bases between. This CDR3 has 13 amino acids. The germline V gene encodes CDR1 ENHRY and CDR2 SYGVKD. In DNA, the CDR3 is TGTGCCATCAGCACAGGGCCTAATTCACCCCTCCACTTT. Translated, it gives CAISTGPNSPLHF.

The chain links TRBV19 to TRBJ2-1, with D possibly being TRBD2 (5 bases). Germline CDR1 and CDR2: LNHDA and SQIVND (reference sequence). The V end lost 3 bases, the J end lost 6 bases, and 12 bases lay between the germline ends. The CDR3 loop spans 14 amino acids. The CDR3 reads CASSMKAAGNEQFF. CDR3 DNA sequence: TGTGCCAGTAGTATGAAGGCGGCGGGCAATGAGCAGTTCTTC.

The rearrangement uses TRBV10-3 and TRBJ1-2, with 7 bases fitting TRBD1. The CDR3 runs to 15 residues. CDR1 ENHRY and CDR2 SYGVKD come from the germline V gene. V trimming: 10 bases; J trimming: 4 bases; junction bases outside the gene matches: 15. The CDR3 spells CASHRGPFEGYGYTF. The CDR3 DNA follows: TGTGCCAGTCACAGGGGCCCCTTTGAAGGCTATGGCTACACCTTC.